One and the same sample provided the 18 T cell receptor beta chains below, sequenced in a study of human CD8 memory T cell subsets. By UMI-labeled 5' RACE, the TCR beta libraries were made. Using the 5' RACE reads, TCRdb records one entry per CDR3 protein without DNA. Its table lists roughly 10,000 distinct CDR3 sequences. The sequencing sample was made of CD8+ T cells from PBMCs. The receptors come from a human donor in good health.

The rearrangement uses TRBV4-1 and TRBJ2-1; as DNA is missing, the TRBD2 call by TCRdb cannot be tested. Looked up from germline, CDR1 is MGHRA and CDR2 is YSYEKL. This CDR3 is built from 15 residues. CDR3 loop: CASSPAGETYNEQFF.

This sequence joins TRBV25-1 and TRBJ2-1. Germline CDR1 is MGHDK and CDR2 is SYGVNS. The CDR3 is 14 residues long. The CDR3 region is CASSERTQINEQFF.

V usage is TRBV28 and J usage is TRBJ1-6; TCRdb lists TRBD1, though no DNA is available to test this call. The germline V gene encodes CDR1 MDHEN and CDR2 SYDVKM. The CDR3 has 14 amino acids. CDR3 amino acids: CASRVWGAGSPLHF.

The rearrangement joins TRBV29-1 to TRBJ1-1; no DNA is available, so the TRBD1 call from TCRdb remains unchecked. CDR1 is SQVTM and CDR2 is ANQGSEA in the germline V gene. CDR3 size: 12 residues. CDR3 protein: CSVVGQEAEAFF.

This clonotype shows up as medium-sized by frequency. This chain links TRBV7-8 with TRBJ2-3; the D call from TCRdb, TRBD2, cannot be confirmed without DNA. This CDR3 is 16 amino acids long. Germline assignment: CDR1 SGHVS and CDR2 FQNEAQ. The CDR3 sequence: CASSLRLAGSTDTQYF.

V usage is TRBV24-1 and J usage is TRBJ2-2; TCRdb calls TRBD2, which cannot be checked without DNA. CDR3 length: 18 amino acids. Germline lookup yields CDR1 KGHDR and CDR2 SFDVKD. The CDR3 is CATSDLRLREGNTGELFF.

This clonotype ranks as large in terms of frequency. V gene TRBV2 combines with J gene TRBJ2-4; with no DNA, the TCRdb D assignment of TRBD2 cannot be verified. This CDR3 contains 15 residues. Germline V gene lookup returns CDR1 SNHLY and CDR2 FYNNEI. This chain's CDR3 is CASGLAGSSKNIQYF.

The CDR3 is CSASLRDRDYTDTQYF. The rearrangement uses TRBV20-1 and TRBJ2-3; TCRdb proposes TRBD1, but this gene call is untestable without DNA. Germline V gene lookup returns CDR1 DFQATT and CDR2 SNEGSKA (reference sequence). The CDR3 totals 16 residues.

This chain connects TRBV14 to TRBJ2-7; no DNA is available, so the TRBD1 call from TCRdb remains unchecked. The CDR3 runs 15 residues. Germline CDR1 is SGHDN and CDR2 is FVKESK. The CDR3: CASSLPGTGGYEQYF.

The rearrangement joins TRBV20-1 to TRBJ1-4; TCRdb names TRBD1, which stays unverified in the absence of DNA. The germline V gene has CDR1 DFQATT and CDR2 SNEGSKA (reference sequence). The CDR3 runs 15 residues. CDR3 sequence: CSAKGRAGAPSRLFF.

The chain employs TRBV1 and TRBJ2-1; the D gene TCRdb calls, TRBD2, cannot be checked with no DNA. TRBV1 is labeled a pseudogene. The CDR3 extends over 20 amino acids. The CDR3 loop is CTSSQAGTSGGHYDYNEQFF.

The chain has TRBV27 and TRBJ1-2; the TRBD1 assignment by TCRdb is unverifiable without DNA. This CDR3 is 13 amino acids long. Germline-derived CDR1 and CDR2 are MNHEY and SMNVEV (reference sequence). CDR3 region: CAPYKGGNYGYTF.

The chain carries TRBV5-5 and TRBJ1-4; TCRdb's D gene call, TRBD1, goes unchecked for lack of DNA. The CDR3 length is 16 residues. CDR1 is SGHKS, CDR2 YYEKEE, per germline (reference sequence). The CDR3 loop is CASSYTTGGVDEKLFF. The full variable domain, rest sourced from reference TRBV5-5 and TRBJ1-4, is DAGVTQSPTHLIKTRGQQVTLRCSPISGHKSVSWYQQVLGQGPQFIFQYYEKEERGRGNFPDRFSARQFPNYSSELNVNALLLGDSALYLCASSYTTGGVDEKLFFGSGTQLSVL.

Judged by frequency, this clonotype is medium-sized. CDR3 in amino acids: CASSIGQGPWDEQYF. The rearrangement joins TRBV7-8 to TRBJ2-7; TCRdb names TRBD1, which stays unverified in the absence of DNA. CDR1 SGHVS and CDR2 FQNEAQ come from the germline V gene. The CDR3 has 15 amino acids.

The chain links TRBV12-3 or TRBV12-4 to TRBJ2-3; the D call from TCRdb, TRBD2, cannot be confirmed without DNA. This CDR3 comprises 17 residues. The CDR3 reads CASTWTLAGYGTDTQYF.

The V gene is TRBV13, the J gene TRBJ1-4; the TRBD1 assignment by TCRdb is unverifiable without DNA. Germline V gene sequence: CDR1 PRHDT, CDR2 FYEKMQ (reference sequence). This CDR3 region has 15 residues. The CDR3 loop is CASSFQGGGSEKLFF.

The chain is built from TRBV24-1 and TRBJ2-1; without DNA, the TCRdb call of TRBD2 cannot be checked. This CDR3 has 17 amino acids. CDR1 and CDR2 from the germline V gene are KGHDR and SFDVKD. CDR3 sequence: CATSDWSLAGTYNEQFF.

This chain links TRBV5-5 with TRBJ1-1; TCRdb indicates TRBD1, and absent DNA this call remains unverified. The germline V gene has CDR1 SGHKS and CDR2 YYEKEE (reference sequence). The CDR3 is 16 amino acids. The CDR3: CASSADGRLGYTEAFF.